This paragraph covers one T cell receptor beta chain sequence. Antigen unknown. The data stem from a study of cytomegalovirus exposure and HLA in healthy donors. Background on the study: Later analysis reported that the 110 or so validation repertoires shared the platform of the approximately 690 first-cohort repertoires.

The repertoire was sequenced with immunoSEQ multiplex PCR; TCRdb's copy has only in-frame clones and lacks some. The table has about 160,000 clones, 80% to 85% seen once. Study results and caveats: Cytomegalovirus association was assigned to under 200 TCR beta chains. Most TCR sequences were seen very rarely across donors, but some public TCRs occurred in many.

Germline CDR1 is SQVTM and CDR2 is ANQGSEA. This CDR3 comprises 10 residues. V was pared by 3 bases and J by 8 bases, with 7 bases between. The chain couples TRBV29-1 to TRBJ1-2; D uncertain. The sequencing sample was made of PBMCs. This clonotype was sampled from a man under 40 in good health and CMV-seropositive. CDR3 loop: CSVDGKGYTF. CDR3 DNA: TGCAGCGTTGACGGGAAGGGCTACACCTTC. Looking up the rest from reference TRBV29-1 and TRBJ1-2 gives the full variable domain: SAVISQKPSRDICQRGTSLTIQCQVDSQVTMMFWYRQQPGQSLTLIATANQGSEATYESGFVIDKFPISRPNLTFSTLTVSNMSPEDSSIYLCSVDGKGYTFGSGTRLTVV.